This T cell receptor (beta chain) was obtained from a study of neurological immune-mediated disorders. Overall study findings and caveats: HTLV-1-associated myelopathy displayed the greatest TCR clonal expansion, and multiple sclerosis exhibited the smallest, lower than that of healthy controls.

The authors produced cDNA by 5'RACE using 10-nucleotide random UMIs. Using its own MiXCR run on the 5' RACE reads, TCRdb lists one record per CDR3 protein. The sample comprises roughly 80,000 distinct CDR3 sequences, approximately 9.4% of which are singletons, and 1.5% to 2% rests with the top ten. The starting material, 2 million PBMCs stored at -80 C, gave rise to the unsorted libraries. The CDR3 length is 13 residues. V lost 0 bases and J 13 bases, leaving 13 bases between the germline ends. The germline CDR1 and CDR2 sequences are LNHNV and YYDKDF (reference sequence). This clonotype turned up a few times. Its target is not known.

The sequenced material came from PBMCs. The chain has TRBV15 and TRBJ2-1; D unresolved. This sequence was found in a man aged 45-65 years in good health. Here the CDR3 reads CATSRDRWRQQFF. In nucleotides, the CDR3 is TGTGCCACCAGCAGAGATCGGTGGCGGCAACAGTTCTTC.